Described below is a single T cell receptor (beta chain) sequence and its context. Generated by immunoSEQ multiplex PCR, the TCRdb table keeps only in-frame clones and is missing some. This sample carries tens of thousands of clones, 92% of them seen once, and the ten largest clones take more than 5%. This sample is drawn from a study of T cell changes during pregnancy in multiple sclerosis. The sample was CD8+ T cells from peripheral blood mononuclear cells, taken in the third trimester of pregnancy. This clonotype was obtained from a female donor with multiple sclerosis, enrolled in a pregnancy study.

The CDR3 DNA sequence: TGTGCCAGCAGTGAACTCGGCTCTGGAAACACCATATATTTT. Its protein product is CASSELGSGNTIYF. V usage is TRBV6-1 and J usage is TRBJ1-3; D gene unclear. Germline V gives CDR1 MNHNS, CDR2 SASEGT. The CDR3 loop spans 14 amino acids. V lost 2 bases to trimming and J lost 0 bases, with 5 bases between them.